A single sample is the source of the 25 T cell receptor beta chains below, sequenced in a study of T cell responses to AZD1222 COVID-19 vaccine. Measured with immunoSEQ multiplex PCR; TCRdb has only the in-frame clones, and not every one. The table records 40,000 to 60,000 clones, approximately 90% of them present only once. This specimen was peripheral blood, taken 28 days after the second AZD1222 dose. The source is an adult who received the AZD1222 COVID-19 vaccine.

The V call is TRBV5-1, the J call TRBJ2-3; a possible D gene is TRBD2 (6 bases). Trimming removed 3 bases from V and 3 bases from J, with 14 bases in between. The germline V gene has CDR1 SGHRS and CDR2 YFSETQ. The CDR3 consists of 15 residues. The CDR3 loop reads CASSWGSGRTDTQYF. In nucleotides, the CDR3 is TGCGCCAGCAGCTGGGGTTCCGGGAGAACAGATACGCAGTATTTT.

The chain employs TRBV27 and TRBJ2-1; either TRBD1 or TRBD2 may fit D (5 bases each). This CDR3 contains 18 residues. Germline V gene sequence: CDR1 MNHEY, CDR2 SMNVEV (reference sequence). Trimming took off 6 bases at V and 6 bases at J, with 27 bases between the two ends. This CDR3 reads CASRLPTGGGSIRNEQFF. CDR3 nucleotides: TGTGCCAGCAGATTACCTACAGGTGGGGGATCCATACGCAATGAGCAGTTCTTC.

The chain employs TRBV5-3 and TRBJ2-3; possibly TRBD2 for D (5 bases). TRBV5-3 is classed as an ORF, of uncertain function. The CDR3 has 14 amino acids. V was shortened by 5 bases and J by 1 base, with 11 bases between the two germline ends. The CDR3 protein is CARRVSGRTDTQYF. The CDR3 DNA is TGTGCCAGAAGGGTGAGCGGTCGCACAGATACGCAGTATTTT.

The CDR3 loop reads CASSQAMYSYEQYF. The DNA of the CDR3 is TGCGCCAGCAGCCAGGCCATGTACTCCTACGAGCAGTACTTC. The chain is built from TRBV4-1 and TRBJ2-7; D not resolved. V gave up 3 bases and J gave up 0 bases, with 9 bases separating them. The CDR3 runs 14 residues. CDR1 and CDR2 from the germline V gene are MGHRA and YSYEKL.

This chain links TRBV7-2 with TRBJ1-2, with a possible D match to TRBD1 (6 bases). Germline V CDR1 and CDR2: SGHTA, FQGNSA. Trimming shortened V by 6 bases and J by 4 bases, and 24 bases separated the two germline ends. The CDR3 is 17 amino acids. The CDR3 DNA reads as TGTGCCAGCAGTTTTACCCCGGGCGGGGGGCACAGCTATGGCTACACCTTC. This translates into CASSFTPGGGHSYGYTF.

The chain carries TRBV19 and TRBJ1-2, with 7 bases aligning to TRBD1. Germline V gene data show CDR1 as LNHDA and CDR2 as SQIVND (reference sequence). The ends lost 3 bases at V and 0 bases at J; junction bases unmatched: 7. The CDR3 has 16 amino acids. CDR3 coding DNA: TGTGCCAGTAGTATCCGGACAGGAGGTTCTAACTATGGCTACACCTTC. It translates to CASSIRTGGSNYGYTF.

V is TRBV15 and J is TRBJ1-3, with D tentatively TRBD1 (6 bases). Deletions cut 3 bases from V and 3 bases from J, with 6 bases between. CDR3 size: 13 residues. From germline, CDR1 is LNHNV and CDR2 YYDKDF (reference sequence). CDR3 sequence: CATSRDSGNTIYF. The DNA for the CDR3 is TGTGCCACCAGCAGGGACAGTGGAAACACCATATATTTT.

The V and J genes are TRBV6-5 and TRBJ2-6; D gene uncertain. Germline-derived CDR1 and CDR2 are MNHEY and SVGAGI. The V gene lost 6 bases and the J gene lost 0 bases, with 9 bases spanning the gap. The CDR3 sequence is 15 residues long. CDR3 nucleotides: TGTGCCAGCAGGGTTGTCCCCTCTGGGGCCAACGTCCTGACTTTC. Translation gives CASRVVPSGANVLTF.

This clone was counted a single time. The chain couples TRBV10-3 to TRBJ1-5; a possible D gene is TRBD1 (5 bases). Trimming took 2 bases from V and 5 from J, leaving 10 bases between them. CDR1 is ENHRY, CDR2 SYGVKD, per germline. The length of the CDR3 is 14 residues. CDR3 sequence reads: CAISEGRVDQPQHF. The CDR3 DNA sequence: TGTGCCATCAGTGAGGGCAGGGTGGATCAGCCCCAGCATTTT.

The rearrangement uses TRBV19 and TRBJ2-7; D is perhaps TRBD2 (6 bases). The germline gives CDR1 LNHDA, CDR2 SQIVND (reference sequence). The CDR3 is 14 amino acids. Trimming left V 8 bases short and J 6 bases short, with 20 bases between. CDR3 amino acids: CASSRRGKEGEQYF. The CDR3 DNA is TGTGCCAGTTCAAGGCGGGGAAAGGAAGGCGAGCAGTACTTC.

This sequence joins TRBV19 and TRBJ2-2; tentative D call: TRBD1 (5 bases). The germline V gene encodes CDR1 LNHDA and CDR2 SQIVND (reference sequence). This CDR3 spans 14 amino acids. V lost 7 bases and J lost 0, with 9 bases in between. The CDR3 region is CASNLQANTGELFF. CDR3 sequence (DNA): TGTGCCAGTAACCTACAGGCGAACACCGGGGAGCTGTTTTTT.

J is TRBJ2-5 and V is TRBV4-3, with unresolved D. Germline CDR1 and CDR2: LGHNA and YSLEER. The CDR3 extends over 14 amino acids. Trimming removed 1 base at V and 0 bases at J, with 6 bases between. Here the CDR3 DNA reads TGCGCCAGCAGCCAAGGACCGAACCAAGAGACCCAGTACTTC. Translating gives CASSQGPNQETQYF.

The chain is built from TRBV13 and TRBJ1-2; D uncertain. The V end was cut by 4 bases, the J end by 8 bases, with 14 bases between. This CDR3 has 13 residues. CDR1 is PRHDT, CDR2 FYEKMQ, per germline (reference sequence). This CDR3 reads CASSSAQVEGYTF. In DNA form, the CDR3 reads TGTGCCAGCAGCTCGGCCCAGGTCGAAGGCTACACCTTC.

This clone turned up a few times. V gene TRBV10-3 combines with J gene TRBJ2-1, with 13 bases lining up with TRBD2. The CDR3 consists of 19 residues. CDR1 ENHRY and CDR2 SYGVKD come from the germline V gene. Trimming took 5 bases from V and 7 from J; bases not matched to a gene: 17. CDR3: CAISKGLAGAPVRPNEQFF. The DNA for the CDR3 is TGTGCCATCAGTAAAGGACTAGCGGGAGCCCCCGTGAGGCCTAATGAGCAGTTCTTC.

The V and J genes are TRBV5-1 and TRBJ1-1, with a possible D match to TRBD1 (6 bases). The V end lost 0 bases, the J end lost 3 bases, and 12 bases lay between the germline ends. The germline V gene encodes CDR1 SGHRS and CDR2 YFSETQ. The CDR3 is 15 amino acids. CDR3 protein: CASSLERGADTEAFF. The CDR3 DNA reads as TGCGCCAGCAGCTTGGAACGGGGGGCCGACACTGAAGCTTTCTTT.

The V gene is TRBV3-1 (or the pseudogene TRBV3-2), the J gene TRBJ1-1; D is perhaps TRBD1 (6 bases). Between the trimmed V and J ends, which lost 3 bases and 3 bases, there was a span of 11 bases. Germline loops: CDR1 LGHDT, CDR2 YNNKEL (reference sequence). The CDR3 totals 14 residues. This CDR3 reads CASSHQGRYTEAFF. CDR3 bases: TGTGCCAGCAGCCACCAGGGGAGGTACACTGAAGCTTTCTTT.

This chain connects TRBV4-1 to TRBJ1-2; D is undetermined. CDR1 is MGHRA, CDR2 YSYEKL, per germline. CDR3 length: 14 amino acids. V lost 3 bases to trimming and J lost 8 bases, with 16 bases between them. The CDR3: CASSHQEGGEGYTF. CDR3 sequence (DNA): TGCGCCAGCAGCCACCAAGAGGGTGGGGAAGGCTACACCTTC.

The chain employs TRBV28 and TRBJ1-6, with D possibly matching TRBD1 (5 bases). This CDR3 has 12 residues. Trimming pared 9 bases from V and 7 bases from J, leaving 10 bases between. In germline, CDR1 is MDHEN, CDR2 SYDVKM. In DNA, the CDR3 is TGTGCCAGTATGGGGGGGAATTCACCCCTCCACTTT. It yields the protein CASMGGNSPLHF.

This chain links TRBV6-2 or TRBV6-3 with TRBJ2-4; D is possibly TRBD2 (5 bases). The CDR3 has 14 amino acids. Trimming left V 0 bases short and J 7 bases short, with 10 bases between. Looked up from germline, CDR1 is MNHEY and CDR2 is SVGEGT. CDR3 protein: CASSYSSPGNIQYF. For the CDR3, the DNA is TGTGCCAGCAGTTACTCGAGTCCGGGGAACATTCAGTACTTC.

This clone was detected only once. V gene TRBV19 combines with J gene TRBJ2-2; 9 bases agree with TRBD2. CDR1 is LNHDA, CDR2 SQIVND, per germline (reference sequence). This CDR3 comprises 15 residues. The V and J ends lost 1 base and 5 bases, in that order; junction bases with no gene match: 2. DNA of the CDR3: TGTGCCAGTAGTATAGGGAGCGGGAGGACCGGGGAGCTGTTTTTT. Protein sequence: CASSIGSGRTGELFF.

The chain uses TRBV15 and TRBJ1-6; D gene unclear. The V and J ends lost 1 base and 8 bases respectively, with 9 bases between them. Germline V gene data show CDR1 as LNHNV and CDR2 as YYDKDF (reference sequence). This CDR3 has 14 residues. CDR3 sequence reads: CATSRVYGDSPLHF. The CDR3 DNA follows: TGTGCCACCAGCAGAGTATATGGGGATTCACCCCTCCACTTT.

The V call is TRBV2, the J call TRBJ1-3; tentative D call: TRBD1 (5 bases). Germline assignment: CDR1 SNHLY and CDR2 FYNNEI. V gave up 3 bases and J gave up 1 base, with 7 bases separating them. CDR3 length: 14 amino acids. CDR3 region: CASSEGGSGNTIYF. Written as DNA, the CDR3 is TGTGCCAGCAGTGAGGGGGGGTCTGGAAACACCATATATTTT.

This sequence joins TRBV12-3 or TRBV12-4 and TRBJ1-1; D gene uncertain. Trimming left V 6 bases short and J 10 bases short, with 18 bases between. The CDR3 runs 13 residues. CDR3 nucleotide sequence: TGTGCCAGCAGCAGAGACTCCCCCTGGGGAGCTTTCTTT. Translation: CASSRDSPWGAFF.

The rearrangement links TRBV19 to TRBJ2-3; D perhaps matches TRBD2 (5 bases). The germline V gene encodes CDR1 LNHDA and CDR2 SQIVND (reference sequence). The CDR3 runs 16 residues. Trimming pared 10 bases from V and 2 bases from J, leaving 22 bases between. This CDR3 reads CATRRSAVAYTDTQYF. The CDR3 bases are TGTGCCACCCGGAGGTCCGCCGTCGCCTACACAGATACGCAGTATTTT.

This chain connects TRBV18 to TRBJ2-1, with a possible D match to TRBD2 (5 bases). Germline V gene data show CDR1 as KGHSH and CDR2 as LQKENI. V was pared by 0 bases and J by 0 bases, with 15 bases between. The CDR3 covers 18 residues. CDR3 sequence (DNA): TGTGCCAGCTCACCACCCATGAGCAAGCGGACCTCCTACAATGAGCAGTTCTTC. This encodes CASSPPMSKRTSYNEQFF.